This T cell receptor beta chain was found in a study of blood T cells in healthy people across ages. Findings and caveats of the study: A strong correlation between TCR beta diversity and naive T cell percentage was seen. Unknown CMV status may confound age-related changes in expanded clones. When set beside aged donors, long-lived donors presented more naive CD4+ cells and higher diversity.

Using a J-beta primer mix together with a sample-barcoded 5' primer, a second PCR was run for roughly 7 to 12 cycles. TCRdb itself ran the 5' RACE reads through MiXCR, one entry per CDR3 protein. The data contain around 1.5 million distinct CDR3 sequences, 55% to 75% of them singletons. Looked up from germline, CDR1 is DFQATT and CDR2 is SNEGSKA (reference sequence). CDR3 length equals 15 residues. V was shortened by 6 bases and J by 8 bases, with 20 bases between the two germline ends. About this clonotype itself: Its matching antigen is unknown.

The rearrangement links TRBV20-1 to TRBJ1-6, with D perhaps matching TRBD1 (6 bases). Material for sequencing was blood. The source of this sequence is a man aged 18 to 30 in good health. CDR3 coding DNA: TGCAGTGCGAAACCCCCCGGGACATTTTATTCACCCCTCCACTTT. Translated: CSAKPPGTFYSPLHF.